Each of the 25 T cell receptor beta chains below was sequenced from the same sample in a study of blood T cell repertoires in COVID-19. TCRdb keeps only in-frame clones here, not all; method: immunoSEQ multiplex PCR. The sample gives approximately 100,000 clones, nearly 90% of which show up once; around 3.1% is in the top ten. Sequences were obtained from peripheral blood. Every receptor here comes from a man aged 50 to 59 in a cohort sampled during active COVID-19.

The chain uses TRBV18 and TRBJ1-1; weak D call: TRBD1 (5 bases). V was pared by 0 bases and J by 1 base, with 9 bases between. Germline CDR1 reads KGHSH; CDR2 reads LQKENI. There are 15 residues in the CDR3. The CDR3 here is CASSPPVGRNTEAFF. CDR3 nucleotide sequence: TGTGCCAGCTCACCACCGGTGGGGCGGAACACTGAAGCTTTCTTT.

This clone came up many times. This chain links TRBV6-5 with TRBJ2-2; tentative D call: TRBD1 (6 bases). The V end was cut by 9 bases, the J end by 3 bases, with 14 bases between. The CDR3 length is 14 residues. CDR1 and CDR2 from the germline V gene are MNHEY and SVGAGI. CDR3 bases: TGTGCCAGTGAAGGGGGTGTCGACACCGGGGAGCTGTTTTTT. It yields the protein CASEGGVDTGELFF.

There are a few counts of this clone. The chain employs TRBV5-6 and TRBJ1-5; maybe TRBD1 (6 bases). CDR3 length: 16 amino acids. The germline V gene has CDR1 SGHDT and CDR2 YYEEEE. V was pared by 4 bases and J by 5 bases, with 19 bases between. DNA for the CDR3: TGTGCCAGCAGCCCGGGGGGCCCAGGGTCGCATCAGCCCCAGCATTTT. The encoded protein is CASSPGGPGSHQPQHF.

The chain uses TRBV3-1 (or the pseudogene TRBV3-2) and TRBJ2-2; 11 bases line up with TRBD2. The V segment lost 5 bases and the J segment 2 bases; nucleotides outside the gene matches: 4. The CDR3 covers 16 residues. CDR1 is LGHDT, CDR2 YNNKEL, per germline (reference sequence). The CDR3 sequence is CASSKGTSGNTGELFF. In DNA, the CDR3 is TGTGCCAGCAGCAAAGGGACTAGCGGAAACACCGGGGAGCTGTTTTTT.

The chain couples TRBV18 to TRBJ2-3; the D is unclear. The germline CDR1 and CDR2 sequences are KGHSH and LQKENI. V gave up 3 bases and J gave up 6 bases, with 4 bases separating them. The length of the CDR3 is 11 residues. CDR3 sequence: CASSPADTQYF. The CDR3 bases are TGTGCCAGCTCACCGGCTGATACGCAGTATTTT. Full variable domain (remainder filled in from reference TRBV18 and TRBJ2-3): NAGVMQNPRHLVRRRGQEARLRCSPMKGHSHVYWYRQLPEEGLKFMVYLQKENIIDESGMPKERFSAEFPKEGPSILRIQQVVRGDSAAYFCASSPADTQYFGPGTRLTVL.

The J gene is TRBJ2-5, the V gene TRBV2, with 9 bases identical to TRBD2. The germline V gene has CDR1 SNHLY and CDR2 FYNNEI. The V segment lost 6 bases and the J segment 5 bases; nucleotides outside the gene matches: 10. The CDR3 is made up of 15 amino acids. Written as DNA, the CDR3 is TGTGCCAGCAGGAAGGGCGGGGGGGCCTTGGAGACCCAGTACTTC. Its translation: CASRKGGGALETQYF.

This chain links TRBV4-3 with TRBJ2-1; 8 nucleotides line up with TRBD2. V shed 2 bases, J shed 7 bases, and the junction held 1 base outside the gene matches. This CDR3 contains 13 residues. Germline V gives CDR1 LGHNA, CDR2 YSLEER. The CDR3 protein is CASSQRGGNEQFF. The CDR3 DNA reads as TGCGCCAGCAGCCAACGGGGGGGAAATGAGCAGTTCTTC.

V and J are TRBV27 and TRBJ2-1, with 10 positions matching TRBD2. J lost 4 bases, V lost 4 bases, and 4 bases had no gene match. The germline gives CDR1 MNHEY, CDR2 SMNVEV (reference sequence). The CDR3 extends over 15 amino acids. CDR3 amino acids: CASSSPGLAYNEQFF. CDR3 bases: TGTGCCAGCAGTTCCCCGGGACTAGCGTACAATGAGCAGTTCTTC.

The chain has TRBV18 and TRBJ1-4; D ambiguous. Trimming left V 6 bases short and J 8 bases short, with 19 bases between. The CDR3 runs 15 residues. Germline V gene data show CDR1 as KGHSH and CDR2 as LQKENI. In DNA, the CDR3 is TGTGCCAGCTCCCCCAGTTTGTCGGGGAGCGAAAAACTGTTTTTT. It is translated as CASSPSLSGSEKLFF.

V gene TRBV6-4 combines with J gene TRBJ1-2, with 8 positions matching TRBD1. Trimming took 3 bases from V and 4 from J; bases not matched to a gene: 4. The CDR3 consists of 14 residues. Germline lookup yields CDR1 MRHNA and CDR2 SNTAGT. CDR3 in amino acids: CASSETGTGYGYTF. The CDR3 nucleotides are TGTGCCAGCAGTGAAACCGGGACAGGCTATGGCTACACCTTC.

This chain joins TRBV6-5 and TRBJ2-5; 7 bases map to TRBD2. CDR3 length: 15 residues. Per germline, CDR1 MNHEY and CDR2 SVGAGI. After removal of 8 bases from V and 1 base from J, the junction contained 10 bases not matched to a gene. CDR3 sequence (DNA): TGTGCCAGCTCCCTCGCGTCTAGCGGCCAAGAGACCCAGTACTTC. Translating it yields CASSLASSGQETQYF.

The chain combines TRBV6-1 with TRBJ1-1; 7 bases line up with TRBD1. V was clipped by 3 bases and J by 1 base; unmatched bases: 2. This CDR3 region has 14 residues. In germline, CDR1 is MNHNS, CDR2 SASEGT. CDR3 residues: CASSEWTGNTEAFF. In nucleotides, the CDR3 is TGTGCCAGCAGTGAGTGGACAGGGAACACTGAAGCTTTCTTT.

The chain couples TRBV6-5 to TRBJ2-2, with TRBD2 matching 11 bases. Losses at the gene ends were 0 bases for V and 9 bases for J; bases not matched to a gene: 6. This CDR3 has 16 residues. Germline-derived CDR1 and CDR2 are MNHEY and SVGAGI. The CDR3 here is CASSYSNSGGARELFF. CDR3 sequence (DNA): TGTGCCAGCAGTTACTCGAATAGCGGGGGGGCGAGGGAGCTGTTTTTT.

The rearrangement links TRBV6-5 to TRBJ1-1, with 7 bases identical to TRBD1. Germline CDR1 MNHEY, CDR2 SVGAGI. V shed 7 bases and J 4 bases; nucleotides not matched to a gene: 9. The CDR3 is 14 amino acids. As DNA, the CDR3 is TGTGCCAGCACAGACAGGGATTCCGTCACTGAAGCTTTCTTT. Its protein product is CASTDRDSVTEAFF.

The chain is built from TRBV6-5 and TRBJ2-1; D possibly corresponds to TRBD2 (6 bases). Germline CDR1 reads MNHEY; CDR2 reads SVGAGI. The CDR3 totals 14 residues. The V gene lost 10 bases and the J gene lost 0 bases, with 13 bases spanning the gap. The CDR3 loop is CATRAGFSYNEQFF. DNA of the CDR3: TGTGCCACCAGAGCGGGCTTCTCCTACAATGAGCAGTTCTTC.

The table lists this clone with a count of one. This sequence joins TRBV5-6 and TRBJ1-2; TRBD1 might be the D (6 bases). This CDR3 has 15 amino acids. Germline V lookup: CDR1 SGHDT, CDR2 YYEEEE. Trimming shortened V by 4 bases and J by 6 bases, and 19 bases separated the two germline ends. The CDR3 sequence: CASSPQGGAFNGYTF. In DNA, the CDR3 is TGTGCCAGCAGCCCACAAGGGGGGGCCTTCAATGGCTACACCTTC.

The genes are TRBV2 and TRBJ1-2, with a tentative D call TRBD1 (5 bases). The CDR3 is 14 residues long. V was cut by 3 bases and J by 7 bases, with 15 bases left in between. The germline V gene encodes CDR1 SNHLY and CDR2 FYNNEI. The CDR3: CASSDTQVYGGYTF. The CDR3 nucleotides are TGTGCCAGCAGTGATACACAGGTCTATGGTGGCTACACCTTC.

This clone was observed once. V and J are TRBV7-9 and TRBJ2-1, with TRBD1 as a possible D gene (5 bases). Germline V gene sequence: CDR1 SEHNR, CDR2 FQNEAQ (reference sequence). V was trimmed by 5 bases and J by 1 base, leaving 12 bases between them. The CDR3 runs to 15 residues. CDR3 amino acids: CASSPRQSSYNEQFF. CDR3 in DNA: TGTGCCAGCAGCCCCAGACAGTCGTCCTACAATGAGCAGTTCTTC.

The rearrangement joins TRBV5-1 to TRBJ1-1, with a weak D call TRBD1 (6 bases). CDR1 SGHRS and CDR2 YFSETQ come from the germline V gene. This CDR3 comprises 14 residues. Trimming took 0 bases from V and 7 from J, leaving 13 bases between them. The CDR3 protein is CASSLGTTGFEAFF. Here the CDR3 DNA reads TGCGCCAGCAGCTTGGGAACTACAGGGTTTGAAGCTTTCTTT.

The chain is built from TRBV6-6 and TRBJ2-6; 8 bases line up with TRBD1. The CDR3 has 15 residues. Germline V CDR1 and CDR2: MNHNY, SVGAGI (reference sequence). V was pared by 9 bases and J by 3 bases, with 7 bases of the junction left unmatched. CDR3 nucleotide sequence: TGTGCCAGTGGACAGGGTGTGGTTGGGGCCAACGTCCTGACTTTC. Translated: CASGQGVVGANVLTF.

The chain couples TRBV5-5 to TRBJ1-5; D might be TRBD1 (6 bases). Germline V gene lookup returns CDR1 SGHKS and CDR2 YYEKEE (reference sequence). The length of the CDR3 is 14 residues. V lost 1 base and J lost 2, with 7 bases in between. The CDR3 sequence: CASSLSGGNQPQHF. The CDR3 nucleotides are TGTGCCAGCAGCTTGTCAGGGGGCAATCAGCCCCAGCATTTT.

V gene TRBV9 combines with J gene TRBJ1-1, with 8 bases matching TRBD1. V shed 3 bases and J 0 bases; nucleotides not matched to a gene: 4. The germline gives CDR1 SGDLS, CDR2 YYNGEE. The CDR3 sequence is 15 residues long. CDR3 coding DNA: TGTGCCAGCAGCGAACAGACAGGGGTGAACACTGAAGCTTTCTTT. It translates to CASSEQTGVNTEAFF.

V gene TRBV11-3 combines with J gene TRBJ2-7; D is unclear. Per the germline V gene, CDR1 is SGHNT and CDR2 is YENEEA. Trimming cost V 0 bases and J 3 bases, with 3 bases left between them. CDR3 length: 12 residues. The chain's CDR3 is CASSLDIYEQYF. DNA for the CDR3: TGTGCCAGCAGCTTAGATATCTACGAGCAGTACTTC. Together with reference TRBV11-3 and TRBJ2-7, the CDR3 gives the full variable domain: EAGVVQSPRYKIIEKKQPVAFWCNPISGHNTLYWYLQNLGQGPELLIRYENEEAVDDSQLPKDRFSAERLKGVDSTLKIQPAELGDSAVYLCASSLDIYEQYFGPGTRLTVT.

The chain couples TRBV19 to TRBJ1-5; D remains ambiguous. Germline CDR1 and CDR2: LNHDA and SQIVND (reference sequence). V was trimmed by 5 bases and J by 4 bases, leaving 12 bases between them. The CDR3 spans 14 residues. CDR3 residues: CASSALGGNQPQHF. The CDR3 DNA reads TGTGCCAGTAGTGCCTTGGGCGGGAATCAGCCCCAGCATTTT. Combining the CDR3 with reference TRBV19 and TRBJ1-5 gives the whole variable domain DGGITQSPKYLFRKEGQNVTLSCEQNLNHDAMYWYRQDPGQGLRLIYYSQIVNDFQKGDIAEGYSVSREKKESFPLTVTSAQKNPTAFYLCASSALGGNQPQHFGDGTRLSIL.

The chain carries TRBV21-1 and TRBJ1-1; TRBD1, as called in the table, went unchecked against the DNA. TRBV21-1 is an annotated pseudogene. This CDR3 spans 14 amino acids. For the CDR3, the DNA is TGTGCCAGCAGCAAAGAGACAGGAAGATTTGAAGCTTTCTTT. This translates into CASSKETGRFEAFF.